The 18 T cell receptor beta chains below come from one sample, sequenced in a study of blood T cell repertoires in COVID-19. Clones were read by immunoSEQ multiplex PCR, and TCRdb kept only the in-frame ones, dropping some. The sample has approximately 500,000 clones; 85% to 90% are singletons. Sequenced material: peripheral blood. These receptors were obtained from a man younger than 35 with COVID-19, enrolled during active disease.

The chain couples TRBV6-2 or TRBV6-3 to TRBJ2-1, with unresolved D. The CDR3 is made up of 16 amino acids. Trimming shortened V by 2 bases and J by 0 bases, and 11 bases separated the two germline ends. Per germline, CDR1 MNHEY and CDR2 SVGEGT. The CDR3 nucleotides are TGTGCCAGCAGTTACATTCAGGTTAGCTCCTACAATGAGCAGTTCTTC. This gives the protein CASSYIQVSSYNEQFF.

This sequence joins TRBV11-2 and TRBJ2-3; a possible D gene is TRBD1 (8 bases). Trimming left V 3 bases short and J 8 bases short, with 12 bases between. This CDR3 has 13 amino acids. The germline V gene encodes CDR1 SGHAT and CDR2 FQNNGV. The CDR3 nucleotides read TGTGCCAGCAGCTTGGACAGGGAGGGTACGCAGTATTTT. Translated: CASSLDREGTQYF.

This chain joins TRBV20-1 and TRBJ2-1; the D is unclear. Germline CDR1 reads DFQATT; CDR2 reads SNEGSKA (reference sequence). The V gene lost 3 bases and the J gene lost 0 bases, with 9 bases spanning the gap. The CDR3 totals 14 residues. CDR3 in amino acids: CSASNPSSYNEQFF. CDR3 in DNA: TGCAGTGCTAGTAACCCGAGCTCCTACAATGAGCAGTTCTTC.

This chain joins TRBV30 and TRBJ2-1; TRBD1 agrees at 7 bases. The CDR3 spans 14 residues. From germline, CDR1 is GTSNPN and CDR2 SVGIG (reference sequence). Losses at the gene ends were 3 bases for V and 4 bases for J; bases not matched to a gene: 6. The CDR3 DNA is TGTGCCTGGAGCCCGGGACAGCCATACAATGAGCAGTTCTTC. Translated: CAWSPGQPYNEQFF.

The CDR3 sequence: CASSLTSGRLNTQYF. The CDR3 nucleotides read TGTGCCAGCAGCTTGACTAGCGGGAGACTAAATACGCAGTATTTT. J is TRBJ2-3 and V is TRBV7-2; 12 bases align to TRBD2. The length of the CDR3 is 15 residues. The V gene end was trimmed by 3 bases and the J gene end by 7 bases; junction bases not matched to a gene: 5. Germline CDR1 and CDR2: SGHTA and FQGNSA.

The chain combines TRBV18 with TRBJ2-7, with 13 bases that match TRBD2. V shed 2 bases and J 6 bases; nucleotides not matched to a gene: 7. This CDR3 has 16 residues. Germline values: CDR1 KGHSH, CDR2 LQKENI. CDR3 nucleotides: TGTGCCAGCTCACCATTCACTAGCGGGGGGGCTTCCGAGCAGTACTTC. Its protein is CASSPFTSGGASEQYF.

The CDR3 reads CASSVGRGYGYTF. The CDR3 nucleotides are TGTGCCAGCAGCGTAGGTAGGGGCTATGGCTACACCTTC. This chain links TRBV9 with TRBJ1-2; maybe TRBD1 (5 bases). Deletions cut 0 bases from V and 4 bases from J, with 7 bases between. Germline loops: CDR1 SGDLS, CDR2 YYNGEE. This CDR3 comprises 13 residues.

The chain uses TRBV11-2 and TRBJ2-2; 8 nucleotides agree with TRBD1. J was trimmed by 5 bases and V by 3 bases; bases with no gene match: 2. The CDR3 is 14 residues long. Germline lookup yields CDR1 SGHAT and CDR2 FQNNGV. The CDR3 DNA reads as TGTGCCAGCAGCTTGCAGGGGGCAACCGGGGAGCTGTTTTTT. Protein: CASSLQGATGELFF.

The CDR3 DNA reads TGTGCCAGCAGCTTAGTCACTAGCGGCGCCACCGGGGAGCTGTTTTTT. This translates into CASSLVTSGATGELFF. This rearrangement joins TRBV7-9 to TRBJ2-2; 8 bases match TRBD2. This CDR3 contains 16 residues. CDR1 SEHNR and CDR2 FQNEAQ come from the germline V gene (reference sequence). Trimming at V came to 1 base and at J to 4 bases, leaving 5 bases not matched to a gene.

The chain is built from TRBV12-5 and TRBJ2-1; no reliable D call. V was trimmed by 2 bases and J by 5 bases, leaving 4 bases between them. Germline assignment: CDR1 LGHNT and CDR2 FRNRAP. This CDR3 is built from 12 residues. The CDR3 bases are TGTGCTAGTGGTTTGCCGGACAATGAGCAGTTCTTC. It is translated as CASGLPDNEQFF.

This chain connects TRBV5-1 to TRBJ2-2, with 8 bases lining up with TRBD1. The CDR3 sequence is 16 residues long. V lost 5 bases to trimming and J lost 6 bases; unmatched junction nucleotides: 12. Germline V CDR1 and CDR2: SGHRS, YFSETQ. CDR3 protein: CASRGTGQYVAGELFF. The CDR3 nucleotides are TGCGCCAGCAGGGGGACAGGACAGTATGTCGCCGGGGAGCTGTTTTTT.

The CDR3 here is CASSYSTAGAYEQYF. CDR3 DNA: TGTGCCAGCAGTTACTCGACAGCCGGTGCCTACGAGCAGTACTTC. The chain employs TRBV6-5 and TRBJ2-7; tentative D call: TRBD1 (5 bases). The length of the CDR3 is 15 residues. V lost 0 bases and J lost 2, with 11 bases in between. CDR1 is MNHEY and CDR2 is SVGAGI in the germline V gene.

The chain employs TRBV18 and TRBJ2-1; D gene uncertain. CDR1 and CDR2 from the germline V gene are KGHSH and LQKENI. Trimming cost V 0 bases and J 3 bases, with 6 bases left between them. This CDR3 is built from 14 residues. CDR3 loop: CASSPPSGYNEQFF. The CDR3 region has the DNA TGTGCCAGCTCACCACCGTCAGGCTACAATGAGCAGTTCTTC.

The chain has TRBV7-9 and TRBJ2-7; 9 bases are a match to TRBD1. V was pared by 5 bases and J by 2 bases, with 7 bases of the junction left unmatched. The CDR3 has 15 residues. Germline V gene lookup returns CDR1 SEHNR and CDR2 FQNEAQ (reference sequence). The CDR3 DNA reads as TGTGCCAGCAGCGCGGGACAGGGTGACCCCTACGAGCAGTACTTC. It encodes CASSAGQGDPYEQYF. The full variable domain, with the rest looked up from reference TRBV7-9 and TRBJ2-7, is DTGVSQNPRHKITKRGQNVTFRCDPISEHNRLYWYRQTLGQGPEFLTYFQNEAQLEKSRLLSDRFSAERPKGSFSTLEIQRTEQGDSAMYLCASSAGQGDPYEQYFGPGTRLTVT.

This chain uses TRBV27 with TRBJ2-2, with 12 bases that match TRBD2. The CDR3 contains 17 residues. Germline lookup yields CDR1 MNHEY and CDR2 SMNVEV (reference sequence). The junction had 8 bases not matched to a gene; V was cut back by 5 bases and J by 4 bases. This CDR3 is CASSPRLAGVSTGELFF. The CDR3, as DNA: TGTGCCAGCAGTCCGCGACTAGCGGGAGTGAGCACCGGGGAGCTGTTTTTT.

The rearrangement joins TRBV24-1 to TRBJ2-1, with 9 positions matching TRBD2. CDR1 and CDR2 (germline): KGHDR, SFDVKD. With 2 bases clipped from V and 8 bases from J, the junction kept 6 bases outside the gene matches. The CDR3 spans 15 residues. The CDR3 region has the DNA TGTGCCACCAGTGATTCAGCGGGAGGACGGTATGAGCAGTTCTTC. The encoded protein is CATSDSAGGRYEQFF.

The chain combines TRBV15 with TRBJ2-3; 14 positions match TRBD2. Germline loops: CDR1 LNHNV, CDR2 YYDKDF (reference sequence). The CDR3 length is 16 residues. J gave up 8 bases and V 1 base, and 5 bases lay outside the gene matches. This CDR3 is CATSRGGLAGVVTQYF. For the CDR3, the DNA is TGTGCCACCAGCAGAGGGGGACTAGCGGGAGTCGTTACGCAGTATTTT.

This clone was observed a single time. This chain links TRBV27 with TRBJ2-6, with unresolved D. The CDR3 length is 15 residues. Trimming cost V 5 bases and J 0 bases, with 8 bases left between them. CDR1 and CDR2 (germline): MNHEY, SMNVEV (reference sequence). The DNA for the CDR3 is TGTGCCAGCAGTCCATACAGCTCTGGGGCCAACGTCCTGACTTTC. Translated, it gives CASSPYSSGANVLTF.